Listed below are T cell receptor beta chains from one sample, sequenced in a study of blood T cell repertoires in COVID-19. Data came from immunoSEQ multiplex PCR; TCRdb stores just in-frame clones and leaves some out. The repertoire includes 350,000 to 450,000 clones, about 88% of them detected once, and 1.5% to 1.8% sits in the top ten. The sample comprised peripheral blood. These receptors originate from a woman aged 40 to 50 with COVID-19, enrolled during active disease. Each CDR3 is given without its conserved first and last residue. Each record gives: CDR3 length, V gene, CDR3 protein.

len: 13; v_gene: TRBV7-9; CDR3aa: ASRGGDRPSYEQY
len: 9; v_gene: TRBV6-2/TRBV6-3; CDR3aa: ASSLGQAQF
len: 13; v_gene: TRBV28; CDR3aa: ASSSPAQGHSPLH
len: 14; v_gene: TRBV19; CDR3aa: ASSVRWRNSNQPQH
len: 14; v_gene: TRBV6-6; CDR3aa: ASSASTGAGSEKLF
len: 14; v_gene: TRBV7-9; CDR3aa: ASSPTLGGRIETQY
len: 12; v_gene: TRBV28; CDR3aa: ASSPGTANTEAF
len: 14; v_gene: TRBV28; CDR3aa: ASSPTPERSTDTQY
len: 12; v_gene: TRBV5-4; CDR3aa: ASSLALGQYEQY
len: 16; v_gene: TRBV6-2/TRBV6-3; CDR3aa: ASSSHPGQGRVNSPLH
len: 11; v_gene: TRBV7-9; CDR3aa: ASSSGTGGSYT
len: 13; v_gene: TRBV28; CDR3aa: ASTPPPVTGSGYT
len: 10; v_gene: TRBV7-9; CDR3aa: ASLGGGKTQY
len: 13; v_gene: TRBV27; CDR3aa: ASSFSAEGNQPQH
len: 12; v_gene: TRBV5-1; CDR3aa: ASSWDRGWAEAF
len: 13; v_gene: TRBV4-3; CDR3aa: ASSRTGLAGDEQY
len: 12; v_gene: TRBV19; CDR3aa: ASSIGVSGNTIY
len: 12; v_gene: TRBV5-4; CDR3aa: ASSYGNSGYGYT
len: 16; v_gene: TRBV11-2; CDR3aa: ASSLDLRGAAGANVLT
len: 16; v_gene: TRBV6-1; CDR3aa: ASSEVFRDSIFGREAF
len: 16; v_gene: TRBV28; CDR3aa: ASSSPGTGGGDNSPLH
len: 13; v_gene: TRBV4-1; CDR3aa: ASSQVSGVTGELF
len: 13; v_gene: TRBV7-8; CDR3aa: ASSPSGGAYNEQF
len: 14; v_gene: TRBV28; CDR3aa: ASSSPSRGGANVLT
len: 16; v_gene: TRBV19; CDR3aa: ASSIRGWQGGASDGYT
len: 17; v_gene: TRBV1; CDR3aa: TSSQAGREDAANTGELF
len: 11; v_gene: TRBV11-1; CDR3aa: ASSPTENTEAF
len: 14; v_gene: TRBV7-2; CDR3aa: ASSSGLAGGADTQY
len: 11; v_gene: TRBV30; CDR3aa: AWNRDTPNGYT
len: 12; v_gene: TRBV4-3; CDR3aa: ASSQDQGDWGYT
len: 13; v_gene: TRBV6-5; CDR3aa: ASRLPPGNNQPQH
len: 11; v_gene: TRBV12-3/TRBV12-4; CDR3aa: ASTGGRTDTQY
len: 14; v_gene: TRBV6-6; CDR3aa: ASSYSGQVYNSPLH
len: 12; v_gene: TRBV6-5; CDR3aa: ASRVSRETYEQY
len: 14; v_gene: TRBV19; CDR3aa: ASSIIGGTRNTEAF
len: 14; v_gene: TRBV3-1/TRBV3-2; CDR3aa: ASSLQGHRDNSPLH
len: 14; v_gene: TRBV28; CDR3aa: ASSLYQGAPGNTIY
len: 13; v_gene: TRBV19; CDR3aa: ASSPLASSYNEQF
len: 14; v_gene: TRBV13; CDR3aa: ASSLQAGDPTDTQY
len: 14; v_gene: TRBV28; CDR3aa: ASSRPGLADQETQY
len: 13; v_gene: TRBV19; CDR3aa: ASTKDSLFNYGYT
len: 13; v_gene: TRBV24-1; CDR3aa: ATSDPGRGEETQY
len: 11; v_gene: TRBV7-9; CDR3aa: ASSLTRAGELF
len: 13; v_gene: TRBV19; CDR3aa: ASSMGTLRGSEAF
len: 14; v_gene: TRBV5-1; CDR3aa: ASSLGSGLYTDTQY
len: 13; v_gene: TRBV6-4; CDR3aa: ASSPTGNGNQPQH